This TCR beta chain appears in the sequencing data of a study of glioma-infiltrating T cells after dendritic cell vaccination. Study information: Dendritic cells derived from monocytes and pulsed with autologous tumor lysate formed the vaccine. General study results and limits: TCR clonality showed no direct relationship with survival. Patients with more pretreatment TILs had longer time to progression and survival.

Primers: 60 V beta forward and 13 J beta reverse. TCRdb's table, derived via immunoSEQ multiplex PCR, lists solely in-frame clones and lacks some. There are under 100,000 clones in the sample; over 85% occur only once, and 3.2% lies in the top ten. Trimming took 8 bases from V and 4 from J; bases not matched to a gene: 1. Germline assignment: CDR1 LNHDA and CDR2 SQIVND (reference sequence). CDR3 size: 11 residues. With regard to this clone: Its antigen is as yet unknown.

The source of this sequence is a human donor with glioblastoma. Sequencing used blood, obtained before dendritic cell vaccination. The chain carries TRBV19 and TRBJ1-2; TRBD1 matches at 7 bases. The CDR3 region is CASRDSYGYTF. In DNA, the CDR3 is TGTGCCAGTCGGGACAGCTATGGCTACACCTTC.